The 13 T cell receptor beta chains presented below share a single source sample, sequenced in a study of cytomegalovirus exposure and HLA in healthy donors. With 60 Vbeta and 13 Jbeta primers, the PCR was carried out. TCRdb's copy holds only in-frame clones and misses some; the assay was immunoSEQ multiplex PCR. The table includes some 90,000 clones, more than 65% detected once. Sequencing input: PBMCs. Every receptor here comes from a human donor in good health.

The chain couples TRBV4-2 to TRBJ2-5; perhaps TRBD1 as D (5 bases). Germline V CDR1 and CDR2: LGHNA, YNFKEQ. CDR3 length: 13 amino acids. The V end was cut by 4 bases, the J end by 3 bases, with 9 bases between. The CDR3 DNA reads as TGTGCCAGCAGCCCCAGGGCGAAAGAGACCCAGTACTTC. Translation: CASSPRAKETQYF.

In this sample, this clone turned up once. The CDR3 region has the DNA TGTGCCAGCAGCACGCCCGGGACTAGCGTTCAGAGCTCCTACGAGCAGTACTTC. Translation gives CASSTPGTSVQSSYEQYF. V and J are TRBV7-9 and TRBJ2-7; 10 nucleotides agree with TRBD2. The CDR3 sequence is 18 residues long. CDR1 and CDR2 (germline): SEHNR, FQNEAQ (reference sequence). After removal of 5 bases from V and 0 bases from J, the junction contained 13 bases not matched to a gene.

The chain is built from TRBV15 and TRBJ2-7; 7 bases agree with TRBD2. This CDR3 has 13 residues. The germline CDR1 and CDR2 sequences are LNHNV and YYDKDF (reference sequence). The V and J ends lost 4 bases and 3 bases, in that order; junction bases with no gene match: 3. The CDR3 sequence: CATSIGTNYEQYF. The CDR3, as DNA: TGTGCCACCAGCATAGGGACTAACTACGAGCAGTACTTC.

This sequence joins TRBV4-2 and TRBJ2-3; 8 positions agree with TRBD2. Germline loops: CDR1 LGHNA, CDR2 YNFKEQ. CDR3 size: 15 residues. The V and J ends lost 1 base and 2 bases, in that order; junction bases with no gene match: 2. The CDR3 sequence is CASSQGAGDTDTQYF. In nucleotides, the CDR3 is TGTGCCAGCAGCCAAGGAGCGGGGGACACAGATACGCAGTATTTT.

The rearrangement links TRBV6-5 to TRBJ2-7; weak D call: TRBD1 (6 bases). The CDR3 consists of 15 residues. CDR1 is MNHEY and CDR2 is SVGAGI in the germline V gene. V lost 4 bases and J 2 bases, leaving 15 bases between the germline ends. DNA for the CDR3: TGTGCCAGCAGTTCTTCCGGGACACATACCTACGAGCAGTACTTC. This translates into CASSSSGTHTYEQYF.

CDR3 amino acids: CASSLGTSGNYYEQYF. The CDR3, as DNA: TGTGCCAGCAGCTTGGGGACTAGCGGGAACTACTACGAGCAGTACTTC. This chain connects TRBV5-4 to TRBJ2-7; 12 bases map to TRBD2. Germline V CDR1 and CDR2: SGHNT, YYREEE (reference sequence). V was pared by 0 bases and J by 3 bases, with 4 bases of the junction left unmatched. The CDR3 loop spans 16 amino acids. Full variable domain (remainder filled in from reference TRBV5-4 and TRBJ2-7): ETGVTQSPTHLIKTRGQQVTLRCSSQSGHNTVSWYQQALGQGPQFIFQYYREEENGRGNFPPRFSGLQFPNYSSELNVNALELDDSALYLCASSLGTSGNYYEQYFGPGTRLTVT.

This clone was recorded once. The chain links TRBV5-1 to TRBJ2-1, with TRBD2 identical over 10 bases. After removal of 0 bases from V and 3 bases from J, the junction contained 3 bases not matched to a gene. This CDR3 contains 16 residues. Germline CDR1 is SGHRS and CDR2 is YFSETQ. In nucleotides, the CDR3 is TGCGCCAGCAGCTTGGTCCCTAGCGGGGGCTACAATGAGCAGTTCTTC. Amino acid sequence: CASSLVPSGGYNEQFF.

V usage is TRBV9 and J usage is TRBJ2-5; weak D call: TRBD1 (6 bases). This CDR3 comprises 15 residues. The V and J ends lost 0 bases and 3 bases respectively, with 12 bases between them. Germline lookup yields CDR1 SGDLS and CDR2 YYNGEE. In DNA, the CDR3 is TGTGCCAGCAGCGTAGCCGGGACATTCAAAGAGACCCAGTACTTC. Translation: CASSVAGTFKETQYF.

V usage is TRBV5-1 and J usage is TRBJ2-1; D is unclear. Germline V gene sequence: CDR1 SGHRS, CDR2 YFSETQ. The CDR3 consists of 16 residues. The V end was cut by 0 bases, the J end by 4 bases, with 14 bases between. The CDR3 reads CASSLGDDLWYNEQFF. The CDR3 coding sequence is TGCGCCAGCAGCTTGGGAGACGACTTATGGTACAATGAGCAGTTCTTC.

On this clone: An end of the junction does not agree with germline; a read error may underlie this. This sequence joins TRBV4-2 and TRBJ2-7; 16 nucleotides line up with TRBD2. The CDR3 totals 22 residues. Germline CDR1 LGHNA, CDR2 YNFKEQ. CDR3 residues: CASSLRWEGGPGTSGRAYGQYF. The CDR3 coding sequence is TGTGCCAGCAGCCTACGGTGGGAGGGGGGACCGGGGACTAGCGGGAGGGCCTACGGGCAGTACTTC.

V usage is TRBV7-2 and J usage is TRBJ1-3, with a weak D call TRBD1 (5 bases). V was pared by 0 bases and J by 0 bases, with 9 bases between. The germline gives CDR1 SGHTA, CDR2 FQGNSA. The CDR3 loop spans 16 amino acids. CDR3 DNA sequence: TGTGCCAGCAGCTTAGCAGGGGCTAGCTCTGGAAACACCATATATTTT. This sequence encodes CASSLAGASSGNTIYF.

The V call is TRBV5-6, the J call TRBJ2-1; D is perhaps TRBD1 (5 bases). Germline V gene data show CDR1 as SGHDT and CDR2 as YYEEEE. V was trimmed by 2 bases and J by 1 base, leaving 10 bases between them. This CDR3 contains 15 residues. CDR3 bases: TGTGCCAGCAGCTTTGCGTCAGGGTCCTACAATGAGCAGTTCTTC. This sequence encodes CASSFASGSYNEQFF.

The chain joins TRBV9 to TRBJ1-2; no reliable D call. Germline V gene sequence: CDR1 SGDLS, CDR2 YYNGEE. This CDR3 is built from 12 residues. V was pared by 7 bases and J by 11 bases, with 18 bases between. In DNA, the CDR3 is TGTGCCAGCTTAGGAGGCAGCCGGGGTTACACCTTC. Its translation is CASLGGSRGYTF.